The 11 T cell receptor beta chains listed next were all sequenced from one sample in a study of blood T cell repertoires in COVID-19. Measured with immunoSEQ multiplex PCR; TCRdb has only the in-frame clones, and not every one. The data show roughly 260,000 clones, around nine tenths seen once. The specimen was peripheral blood. These receptors all stem from a man aged 40-55 years who had recovered from COVID-19.

This chain joins TRBV5-1 and TRBJ2-5; D possibly corresponds to TRBD2 (5 bases). V was clipped by 3 bases and J by 3 bases, with 12 bases between them. Germline V gene data show CDR1 as SGHRS and CDR2 as YFSETQ. The CDR3 runs 14 residues. This CDR3 is CASSSLGGKETQYF. The CDR3 region has the DNA TGCGCCAGCAGCTCTCTAGGAGGCAAAGAGACCCAGTACTTC.

The chain combines TRBV11-2 with TRBJ2-3; 10 nucleotides line up with TRBD2. V shed 5 bases, J shed 9 bases, and the junction held 11 bases outside the gene matches. The germline V gene has CDR1 SGHAT and CDR2 FQNNGV. This CDR3 has 15 residues. This CDR3 reads CASSQSGGALETQYF. The CDR3 coding sequence is TGTGCCAGCAGCCAAAGCGGGGGGGCGCTTGAAACGCAGTATTTT.

The chain couples TRBV12-3 or TRBV12-4 to TRBJ1-2, with D tentatively TRBD1 (6 bases). V lost 7 bases and J 0 bases, leaving 9 bases between the germline ends. The length of the CDR3 is 13 residues. CDR3 sequence (DNA): TGTGCCAGCAAACAGGGTTCTAACTATGGCTACACCTTC. Its translation is CASKQGSNYGYTF.

This chain links TRBV2 with TRBJ2-7, with TRBD1 matching over 10 bases. The J segment lost 5 bases and the V segment lost 6 bases, leaving 10 bases of the junction unmatched. This CDR3 comprises 15 residues. The germline gives CDR1 SNHLY, CDR2 FYNNEI. The DNA for the CDR3 is TGTGCCAGCAGGTACGACAGGGGGCGAGGGAACGAGCAGTACTTC. Protein: CASRYDRGRGNEQYF.

The chain combines TRBV11-2 with TRBJ1-2; 11 bases fit TRBD1. CDR1 is SGHAT, CDR2 FQNNGV, per germline. The junction had 6 bases not matched to a gene; V was cut back by 1 base and J by 5 bases. This CDR3 contains 16 residues. CDR3 sequence reads: CASSLAPGQGDYGYTF. The CDR3 bases are TGTGCCAGCAGCTTAGCCCCGGGACAGGGGGATTATGGCTACACCTTC.

The gene calls are TRBV12-1 and TRBJ1-2. TRBV12-1 is tagged as a pseudogene. This CDR3 is built from 14 residues. The CDR3 sequence is CASSSGRELYGYTF. The CDR3 bases are TGTGCCAGCAGCTCCGGACGGGAGCTCTATGGCTACACCTTC.

The rearrangement links TRBV13 to TRBJ2-7; maybe TRBD2 (5 bases). V was pared by 4 bases and J by 4 bases, with 11 bases between. The CDR3 is made up of 13 amino acids. Germline CDR1 reads PRHDT; CDR2 reads FYEKMQ (reference sequence). For the CDR3, the DNA is TGTGCCAGCAGCTCGCCGTCGGGATACGAGCAGTACTTC. It is translated as CASSSPSGYEQYF. Based on the CDR3 plus reference TRBV13 and TRBJ2-7, the full variable domain is AAGVIQSPRHLIKEKRETATLKCYPIPRHDTVYWYQQGPGQDPQFLISFYEKMQSDKGSIPDRFSAQQFSDYHSELNMSSLELGDSALYFCASSSPSGYEQYFGPGTRLTVT.

The sample holds a few counts of this clone. The J gene is TRBJ1-1, the V gene TRBV10-3; TRBD1 is a possible D gene (6 bases). In germline, CDR1 is ENHRY, CDR2 SYGVKD. The CDR3 sequence is 15 residues long. Trimming took off 5 bases at V and 0 bases at J, with 13 bases between the two ends. The CDR3 here is CAISMRTDLNTEAFF. The CDR3, as DNA: TGTGCCATCAGTATGAGGACAGACTTGAACACTGAAGCTTTCTTT.

The V gene is TRBV7-2, the J gene TRBJ2-1; 7 bases align to TRBD1. Looked up from germline, CDR1 is SGHTA and CDR2 is FQGNSA. The CDR3 extends over 15 amino acids. V gave up 1 base and J gave up 2 bases; unmatched junction bases: 2. CDR3 sequence reads: CASSLDRGPYNEQFF. CDR3 nucleotide sequence: TGTGCCAGCAGCTTAGACAGGGGACCCTACAATGAGCAGTTCTTC.

J is TRBJ2-7 and V is TRBV14; possibly TRBD2 for D (5 bases). Looked up from germline, CDR1 is SGHDN and CDR2 is FVKESK. V was cut by 2 bases and J by 7 bases, with 18 bases left in between. The length of the CDR3 is 15 residues. CDR3 sequence: CASSQPMAHRGEQYF. CDR3 coding DNA: TGTGCCAGCAGCCAACCAATGGCCCATCGGGGAGAGCAGTACTTC.

The gene calls are TRBV2 and TRBJ2-3; D is unclear. Trimming removed 5 bases from V and 1 base from J, with 28 bases in between. This CDR3 has 20 residues. Germline V CDR1 and CDR2: SNHLY, FYNNEI. This CDR3 is CASSHSKSKPVGRRTDTQYF. CDR3 coding DNA: TGTGCCAGCAGTCACTCTAAATCGAAGCCGGTTGGGCGACGCACAGATACGCAGTATTTT.